The clone carrying this T cell receptor beta chain was observed a handful of times. TCRdb re-analysed the reads in MiXCR, keeping a single row per CDR3 protein. The sample records 250,000 or so distinct CDR3 sequences, 25% to 30% being singletons. These data belong to a study of kidney transplant recipient with SARS-CoV-2 infection. Per germline, CDR1 SGHTA and CDR2 FQGNSA. This CDR3 is built from 16 residues. V lost 1 base, J lost 4 bases, and 6 bases stayed unmatched. The rearrangement links TRBV7-2 to TRBJ2-3; 9 nucleotides match TRBD2. The receptor was derived from a young adult male patient who had COVID-19 and was a kidney transplant recipient. The graft donor may have contributed some T cells. This sample comprised a blood sample, obtained at baseline and on day 111 from a kidney transplant recipient. The CDR3 nucleotides are TGTGCCAGCAGCTTAGGCGGGAGGGGTGGGGCAGATACGCAGTATTTT. This translates into CASSLGGRGGADTQYF.